One and the same sample provided the 24 T cell receptor beta chains below, sequenced in a study of radiotherapy plus CTLA-4 blockade in lung cancer. TCRdb's table, derived via immunoSEQ multiplex PCR, lists solely in-frame clones and lacks some. The repertoire holds around 59,000 clones, with approximately 67% as singletons. Source: peripheral blood, taken from a patient treated with radiotherapy plus ipilimumab. The receptors derive from a human donor with non-small cell lung cancer whose response to radiotherapy plus ipilimumab could not be evaluated.

There are a few counts of this clone. This chain uses TRBV9 with TRBJ1-1, with D perhaps matching TRBD1 (6 bases). Trimming removed 5 bases from V and 1 base from J, with 15 bases in between. CDR3 length equals 15 residues. The V gene's germline CDR1 is SGDLS and CDR2 YYNGEE. In nucleotides, the CDR3 is TGTGCCAGCAGACAGGACAGCGGCTCGAACACTGAAGCTTTCTTT. Amino acid sequence: CASRQDSGSNTEAFF. Variable domain in full (rest from reference TRBV9 and TRBJ1-1): DSGVTQTPKHLITATGQRVTLRCSPRSGDLSVYWYQQSLDQGLQFLIQYYNGEERAKGNILERFSAQQFPDLHSELNLSSLELGDSALYFCASRQDSGSNTEAFFGQGTRLTVV.

The rearrangement joins TRBV5-4 to TRBJ2-7; 14 nucleotides match TRBD2. Germline V gives CDR1 SGHNT, CDR2 YYREEE (reference sequence). The CDR3 length is 15 residues. The J segment lost 3 bases and the V segment lost 3 bases, leaving 2 bases of the junction unmatched. CDR3 region: CASSSGLAGGYEQYF. CDR3 bases: TGTGCCAGCAGCTCCGGACTAGCGGGAGGCTACGAGCAGTACTTC.

This chain joins TRBV11-2 and TRBJ2-4, with a possible D match to TRBD2 (6 bases). Germline values: CDR1 SGHAT, CDR2 FQNNGV. V dropped 3 bases and J dropped 9 bases, with 12 bases sitting between them. The CDR3 is 13 residues long. CDR3 region: CASSLGGVGIQYF. CDR3 in DNA: TGTGCCAGCAGCTTGGGAGGAGTGGGCATTCAGTACTTC.

V usage is TRBV7-6 and J usage is TRBJ2-1, with D perhaps TRBD2 (6 bases). The CDR3 totals 16 residues. V lost 0 bases and J 4 bases, leaving 13 bases between the germline ends. Germline V gene lookup returns CDR1 SGHVS and CDR2 FNYEAQ. This CDR3 is CASSLAGSSPYNEQFF. The CDR3 nucleotides read TGTGCCAGCAGCTTAGCCGGGAGTTCCCCTTACAATGAGCAGTTCTTC.

On this clone itself: Germline is not matched at one junction end, which may reflect a read error. The chain links TRBV6-6 to TRBJ1-4; D call uncertain. CDR3 size: 14 residues. Germline V gene data show CDR1 as MNHNY and CDR2 as SVGAGI (reference sequence). The CDR3 DNA sequence: TGTGCCAGCAGTTTAAGGTCAACTAATGAAAAGCTGTTTTTT. It yields the protein CASSLRSTNEKLFF.

The chain uses TRBV7-9 and TRBJ1-2, with D uncertain. Per germline, CDR1 SEHNR and CDR2 FQNEAQ (reference sequence). V lost 6 bases and J lost 0, with 17 bases in between. The CDR3 extends over 16 amino acids. The CDR3 DNA follows: TGTGCCAGCAGTTCACCCAGTGGTCTCTCTAACTATGGCTACACCTTC. Translating gives CASSSPSGLSNYGYTF.

The V and J genes are TRBV6-5 and TRBJ1-1; 7 positions match TRBD1. The CDR3 covers 12 residues. CDR1 is MNHEY, CDR2 SVGAGI, per germline. Unmatched junction bases numbered 6, after V lost 5 bases and J lost 9 bases. In nucleotides, the CDR3 is TGTGCCAGCAGTACCCGGACAGGCCAAGCTTTCTTT. It is translated as CASSTRTGQAFF.

The gene calls are TRBV5-1 and TRBJ2-5, with TRBD2 matching 8 bases. Germline V gives CDR1 SGHRS, CDR2 YFSETQ. Trimming removed 0 bases from V and 5 bases from J; junction bases left unmatched: 9. CDR3 length: 16 residues. Written as DNA, the CDR3 is TGCGCCAGCAGCTTGGCCATGGGGCCGGGGGGGGAGACCCAGTACTTC. Protein sequence: CASSLAMGPGGETQYF.

V is TRBV5-1 and J is TRBJ2-7, with a possible D match to TRBD2 (5 bases). From germline, CDR1 is SGHRS and CDR2 YFSETQ. V was shortened by 2 bases and J by 3 bases, with 9 bases between the two germline ends. CDR3 size: 13 residues. DNA of the CDR3: TGCGCCAGCAGCTTTCTAGCAGACTACGAGCAGTACTTC. It yields the protein CASSFLADYEQYF. Complete variable domain (other parts from reference TRBV5-1 and TRBJ2-7): KAGVTQTPRYLIKTRGQQVTLSCSPISGHRSVSWYQQTPGQGLQFLFEYFSETQRNKGNFPGRFSGRQFSNSRSEMNVSTLELGDSALYLCASSFLADYEQYFGPGTRLTVT.

A word on this clone: One end of the junction is discordant with germline, which a read error may explain. V gene TRBV19 combines with J gene TRBJ2-5; 11 bases align to TRBD2. Germline V CDR1 and CDR2: LNHDA, SQIVND (reference sequence). This CDR3 has 19 amino acids. The CDR3 spells CVSSISGRSSGGSQETQYF. DNA for the CDR3: TGTGTCAGTAGTATCTCTGGTCGATCTAGCGGGGGGTCCCAAGAGACCCAGTACTTC.

This clone was seen only a few times. The chain recombines TRBV2 with TRBJ2-5, with 7 positions matching TRBD2. Per the germline V gene, CDR1 is SNHLY and CDR2 is FYNNEI. This CDR3 contains 18 residues. The J segment lost 1 base and the V segment lost 6 bases, leaving 17 bases of the junction unmatched. The CDR3 DNA reads as TGTGCCAGCAGCCCACTAGCGACCAGACATGGAGCCCAAGAGACCCAGTACTTC. Translation: CASSPLATRHGAQETQYF.

V and J are TRBV4-3 and TRBJ2-7; D may be TRBD1 (5 bases). The CDR3 sequence is 15 residues long. Germline-derived CDR1 and CDR2 are LGHNA and YSLEER. Trimming took 0 bases from V and 0 from J, leaving 9 bases between them. DNA for the CDR3: TGCGCCAGCAGCCAAGAACCAGGGCCCTCCTACGAGCAGTACTTC. This encodes CASSQEPGPSYEQYF.

The chain uses TRBV27 and TRBJ2-1; D not resolved. This CDR3 spans 14 amino acids. In germline, CDR1 is MNHEY, CDR2 SMNVEV (reference sequence). Trimming left V 5 bases short and J 5 bases short, with 13 bases between. The CDR3 protein is CASSATWVHNEQFF. The CDR3 nucleotides are TGTGCCAGCAGTGCGACATGGGTTCACAATGAGCAGTTCTTC.

The V call is TRBV6-5, the J call TRBJ2-7, with D maybe TRBD2 (5 bases). Germline V gene data show CDR1 as MNHEY and CDR2 as SVGAGI. V gave up 8 bases and J gave up 8 bases, with 16 bases separating them. The CDR3 length is 12 residues. The CDR3, as DNA: TGTGCCAGCGGAGCGGACGGGCTCCAGCAGTACTTC. The encoded protein is CASGADGLQQYF.

V usage is TRBV7-2 and J usage is TRBJ1-5; perhaps TRBD1 as D (5 bases). From germline, CDR1 is SGHTA and CDR2 FQGNSA. The CDR3 has 15 amino acids. The germline V and J ends were trimmed by 6 bases and 4 bases, with 16 bases remaining between them. CDR3 bases: TGTGCCAGCAGTTCAGGGTTTGTAAGGAATCAGCCCCAGCATTTT. It encodes CASSSGFVRNQPQHF.

The V call is TRBV16, the J call TRBJ2-7, with 7 bases lining up with TRBD2. Looked up from germline, CDR1 is KGHSY and CDR2 is FQNENV. There are 14 residues in the CDR3. The ends lost 0 bases at V and 3 bases at J; junction bases unmatched: 2. CDR3 in amino acids: CASSQSASGYEQYF. The CDR3 DNA reads TGTGCCAGCAGCCAATCTGCTAGCGGCTACGAGCAGTACTTC.

This chain uses TRBV9 with TRBJ2-3, with 9 positions matching TRBD2. The V and J ends lost 0 bases and 0 bases, in that order; junction bases with no gene match: 8. The CDR3 is 18 amino acids. The germline gives CDR1 SGDLS, CDR2 YYNGEE. The CDR3 is CASSVGASGASSTDTQYF. The CDR3 region has the DNA TGTGCCAGCAGCGTAGGGGCTAGCGGGGCGTCTAGCACAGATACGCAGTATTTT.

The chain is built from TRBV5-4 and TRBJ2-1; 12 bases map to TRBD2. Germline trimming cut 1 base from V and 8 bases from J; bases unmatched to any gene: 7. Per the germline V gene, CDR1 is SGHNT and CDR2 is YYREEE (reference sequence). This CDR3 has 16 residues. CDR3 amino acids: CASSLLAGGPSDEQFF. The CDR3 region has the DNA TGTGCCAGCAGCTTGCTAGCGGGGGGGCCCAGCGATGAGCAGTTCTTC.

The V call is TRBV5-3, the J call TRBJ1-5; D may be TRBD1 (5 bases). TRBV5-3 is an ORF, with its function uncertain. Trimming removed 2 bases at V and 4 bases at J, with 13 bases between. The CDR3 is 15 residues long. CDR3 protein: CARSFFGTSNQPQHF. The CDR3 DNA follows: TGTGCCAGAAGCTTCTTCGGGACTAGTAATCAGCCCCAGCATTTT.

The rearrangement links TRBV5-1 to TRBJ2-5, with D possibly being TRBD1 (5 bases). V lost 4 bases and J lost 5, with 18 bases in between. In germline, CDR1 is SGHRS, CDR2 YFSETQ. The CDR3 is made up of 15 amino acids. CDR3 amino acids: CASSADTDVGETQYF. CDR3 nucleotides: TGCGCCAGCAGCGCGGACACGGACGTTGGGGAGACCCAGTACTTC. Full variable domain (remainder filled in from reference TRBV5-1 and TRBJ2-5): KAGVTQTPRYLIKTRGQQVTLSCSPISGHRSVSWYQQTPGQGLQFLFEYFSETQRNKGNFPGRFSGRQFSNSRSEMNVSTLELGDSALYLCASSADTDVGETQYFGPGTRLLVL.

The count of this clone is one. The V call is TRBV4-2, the J call TRBJ2-1; 8 bases match TRBD2. The germline V gene has CDR1 LGHNA and CDR2 YNFKEQ. Trimming at V came to 0 bases and at J to 4 bases, leaving 8 bases not matched to a gene. The CDR3 extends over 17 amino acids. The CDR3 reads CASSQDEGSGAYNEQFF. The CDR3 nucleotides are TGTGCCAGCAGCCAAGATGAAGGTAGCGGGGCTTACAATGAGCAGTTCTTC.

The chain uses TRBV2 and TRBJ1-4; TRBD1 might be the D (5 bases). Germline assignment: CDR1 SNHLY and CDR2 FYNNEI. CDR3 length: 15 amino acids. Trimming pared 6 bases from V and 0 bases from J, leaving 11 bases between. This CDR3 reads CASSPGVATNEKLFF. CDR3 bases: TGTGCCAGCAGCCCGGGGGTTGCAACTAATGAAAAACTGTTTTTT.

A few counts support this clone. The V call is TRBV4-2, the J call TRBJ2-3; 9 positions match TRBD2. Trimming took 2 bases from V and 4 from J; bases not matched to a gene: 10. This CDR3 comprises 17 residues. Germline-derived CDR1 and CDR2 are LGHNA and YNFKEQ. The CDR3 DNA sequence: TGTGCCAGCAGCCAATCCCTTGCGGGGGGGGTCGCAGATACGCAGTATTTT. Its translation: CASSQSLAGGVADTQYF.

The V gene is TRBV4-1, the J gene TRBJ1-5; D not certain. The CDR3 is made up of 16 amino acids. Trimming pared 1 base from V and 6 bases from J, leaving 16 bases between. Looked up from germline, CDR1 is MGHRA and CDR2 is YSYEKL. For the CDR3, the DNA is TGCGCCAGCAGCCAAGTGTGGGTGAAGGAGGTTCAGCCCCAGCATTTT. Translated: CASSQVWVKEVQPQHF.